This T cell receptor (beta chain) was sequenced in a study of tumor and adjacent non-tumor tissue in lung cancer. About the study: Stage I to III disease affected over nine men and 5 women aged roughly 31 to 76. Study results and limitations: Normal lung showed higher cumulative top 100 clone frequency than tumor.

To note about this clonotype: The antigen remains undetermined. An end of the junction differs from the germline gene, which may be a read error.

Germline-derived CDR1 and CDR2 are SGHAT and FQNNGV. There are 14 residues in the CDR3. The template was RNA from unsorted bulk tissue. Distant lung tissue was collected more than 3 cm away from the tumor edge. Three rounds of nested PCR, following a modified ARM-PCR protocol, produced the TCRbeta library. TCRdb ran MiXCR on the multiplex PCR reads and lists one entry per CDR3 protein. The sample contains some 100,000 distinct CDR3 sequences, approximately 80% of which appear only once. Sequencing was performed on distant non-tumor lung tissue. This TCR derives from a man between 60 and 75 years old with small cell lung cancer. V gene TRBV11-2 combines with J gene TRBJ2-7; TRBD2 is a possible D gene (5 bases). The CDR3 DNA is TGTGGCAACAGCTTAGAAGTCGGAGGCTACGAGGAGTACTTC. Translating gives CGNSLEVGGYEEYF.